A single sample is the source of the 23 T cell receptor beta chains below, sequenced in a study of regulatory T cells in long-lasting Graves disease. Sample time point: newly diagnosed GD, antithyroid drugs for less than 3 months. PBMC RNA was the source of the TCR library. Assembly of TCR beta libraries relied on iRepertoire HTBI primers together with Arm-PCR of CDR3 regions. MiXCR, run by TCRdb on the multiplex PCR reads, gives a single entry per CDR3 protein. The sample gives roughly 610,000 distinct CDR3 sequences, approximately 15% of which show up once; 15% to 20% is in the top ten. The sample was also linked to a second study, of T cells in Graves' hyperthyroidism and ophthalmopathy.

Specimen: peripheral blood mononuclear cells (PBMCs), collected at new diagnosis, from a patient treated with antithyroid drugs. The receptors were sampled from a woman aged 30 to 39 with Graves disease.

At least ten counts were recorded for this clonotype. The chain joins TRBV2 to TRBJ2-7, with a weak D call TRBD2 (5 bases). The CDR3 is made up of 12 amino acids. Trimming left V 7 bases short and J 2 bases short, with 9 bases between. Germline loops: CDR1 SNHLY, CDR2 FYNNEI. As DNA, the CDR3 is TGTGCCAGCACCGGGGAAGCCTACGAGCAGTACTTC. Its protein is CASTGEAYEQYF.

The chain is built from TRBV9 and TRBJ2-1; 13 bases line up with TRBD2. The CDR3 extends over 15 amino acids. V was clipped by 3 bases and J by 10 bases; unmatched bases: 7. Germline V gene data show CDR1 as SGDLS and CDR2 as YYNGEE. This chain's CDR3 is CASSAGLAGVGEQFF. The CDR3, as DNA: TGTGCCAGCAGCGCCGGACTAGCGGGAGTAGGAGAGCAGTTCTTC.

The chain combines TRBV29-1 with TRBJ2-2; possibly TRBD2 for D (5 bases). The CDR3 is 16 amino acids. V shed 5 bases and J shed 0 bases, with 16 bases lying between them. The germline V gene has CDR1 SQVTM and CDR2 ANQGSEA. CDR3 residues: CSVSGGTYTNTGELFF. The CDR3 coding sequence is TGCAGCGTTAGCGGCGGAACTTACACGAACACCGGGGAGCTGTTTTTT.

This clonotype was observed many times. The rearrangement uses TRBV6-2 or TRBV6-3 and TRBJ1-1, with TRBD1 matching 7 bases. Trimming at V came to 0 bases and at J to 5 bases, leaving 9 bases not matched to a gene. The CDR3 runs to 16 residues. Looked up from germline, CDR1 is MNHEY and CDR2 is SVGEGT. CDR3 nucleotides: TGTGCCAGCAGTTACTCTAGGGCAGGGGGAAGGACTGAAGCTTTCTTT. This gives the protein CASSYSRAGGRTEAFF.

V is TRBV28 and J is TRBJ1-5, with a weak D call TRBD1 (6 bases). The CDR3 extends over 19 amino acids. Trimming removed 6 bases at V and 2 bases at J, with 26 bases between. Germline CDR1 is MDHEN and CDR2 is SYDVKM. The CDR3 sequence: CASSLFGAQGLFGNQPQHF. CDR3 in DNA: TGTGCCAGCAGCCTGTTCGGGGCCCAGGGGTTATTTGGCAATCAGCCCCAGCATTTT.

This clonotype was recorded only once. V and J are TRBV6-1 and TRBJ2-6, with a weak D call TRBD1 (5 bases). The CDR3 extends over 17 amino acids. V was trimmed by 6 bases and J by 3 bases, leaving 18 bases between them. Per germline, CDR1 MNHNS and CDR2 SASEGT. The CDR3 region has the DNA TGTGCCAGCAGGACGGCCAGGGCCTCTAATGGGGCCAACGTCCTGACTTTC. Protein: CASRTARASNGANVLTF.

The chain links TRBV6-2 or TRBV6-3 to TRBJ1-5; 9 positions match TRBD1. Trimming took 4 bases from V and 9 from J; bases not matched to a gene: 4. The CDR3 loop spans 13 amino acids. Germline V gives CDR1 MNHEY, CDR2 SVGEGT. The CDR3 region has the DNA TGTGCCAGCAGTTCGACAGGGGGTTGGCCCCAGCATTTT. This encodes CASSSTGGWPQHF.

The sample holds many counts of this clonotype. The chain joins TRBV7-3 to TRBJ2-1; D unclear. Deletions cut 3 bases from V and 9 bases from J, with 21 bases between. Germline V gives CDR1 SGHTA, CDR2 FQGTGA. The CDR3 is 16 amino acids. The CDR3 protein is CASSFKSLGSQSEQFF. In DNA form, the CDR3 reads TGTGCCAGCAGCTTCAAATCTCTGGGGTCCCAGAGTGAGCAGTTCTTC.

The chain combines TRBV14 with TRBJ1-3, with 7 positions matching TRBD1. The CDR3 runs 15 residues. Looked up from germline, CDR1 is SGHDN and CDR2 is FVKESK. Trimming at V came to 4 bases and at J to 4 bases, leaving 7 bases not matched to a gene. CDR3 DNA: TGTGCCAGCAGCCGGACCGGGACAGTGGGAAACACCATATATTTT. It codes for CASSRTGTVGNTIYF.

Many counts were recorded for this clonotype. The rearrangement joins TRBV29-1 to TRBJ2-5, with D uncertain. With 5 bases removed from V and 5 bases from J, the gap between germline ends came to 9 bases. Germline values: CDR1 SQVTM, CDR2 ANQGSEA. This CDR3 contains 11 residues. CDR3 bases: TGCAGCGTTCCTGTTAGGGAGACCCAGTACTTC. Its protein is CSVPVRETQYF.

The chain employs TRBV6-5 and TRBJ2-7, with 9 bases that match TRBD2. Germline loops: CDR1 MNHEY, CDR2 SVGAGI. The CDR3 has 16 amino acids. Losses at the gene ends were 4 bases for V and 6 bases for J; bases not matched to a gene: 13. CDR3 amino acids: CASSFTTVAGASEQYF. In nucleotides, the CDR3 is TGTGCCAGCAGTTTCACGACCGTAGCGGGAGCTTCCGAGCAGTACTTC.

The chain recombines TRBV27 with TRBJ2-1, with unresolved D. The CDR3 runs 13 residues. V was clipped by 3 bases and J by 4 bases, with 7 bases between them. Germline V lookup: CDR1 MNHEY, CDR2 SMNVEV (reference sequence). CDR3 DNA sequence: TGTGCCAGCAGTTTTACGCCTTACAATGAGCAGTTCTTC. The encoded protein is CASSFTPYNEQFF.

There are a few counts of this clonotype. The chain uses TRBV10-2 and TRBJ1-2; D is unresolved. Germline V gene data show CDR1 as WSHSY and CDR2 as SAAADI. This CDR3 has 13 residues. Trimming cost V 3 bases and J 4 bases, with 9 bases left between them. The CDR3 DNA is TGCGCCAGCAGTGACCAGGATTTCTATGGCTACACCTTC. Encoded protein: CASSDQDFYGYTF.

This clonotype showed up many times. The rearrangement joins TRBV27 to TRBJ1-5, with a tentative D call TRBD1 (6 bases). Germline lookup yields CDR1 MNHEY and CDR2 SMNVEV (reference sequence). The V and J ends lost 6 bases and 3 bases respectively, with 18 bases between them. The CDR3 loop spans 16 amino acids. CDR3: CASSPTTTGYNQPQHF. DNA of the CDR3: TGTGCCAGCAGCCCTACAACGACAGGCTACAATCAGCCCCAGCATTTT.

This clonotype was counted many times. The chain couples TRBV9 to TRBJ2-7; 10 bases match TRBD2. With 3 bases clipped from V and 2 bases from J, the junction kept 5 bases outside the gene matches. CDR3 length: 15 amino acids. The germline V gene encodes CDR1 SGDLS and CDR2 YYNGEE. The CDR3 nucleotides read TGTGCCAGCAGCGGCGGACTAGCGGACGCCTACGAGCAGTACTTC. Encoded protein: CASSGGLADAYEQYF. Supplemented by reference TRBV9 and TRBJ2-7, the full variable domain reads DSGVTQTPKHLITATGQRVTLRCSPRSGDLSVYWYQQSLDQGLQFLIQYYNGEERAKGNILERFSAQQFPDLHSELNLSSLELGDSALYFCASSGGLADAYEQYFGPGTRLTVT.

Points on this clonotype: A much larger clone lies one base from this, so it may be a read error. J is TRBJ1-5 and V is TRBV6-4; 8 nucleotides align to TRBD1. In germline, CDR1 is MRHNA, CDR2 SNTAGT. This CDR3 is built from 18 residues. Here the CDR3 DNA reads TGTGCCAGCAACCAGGACAGGGCCTGGCTTTATAGCAGTCAGCCCCAGCATTTT. Encoded protein: CASNQDRAWLYSSQPQHF.

V is TRBV5-1 and J is TRBJ2-5; possible D gene TRBD2, 6 bases. V was pared by 2 bases and J by 5 bases, with 16 bases between. CDR1 and CDR2 (germline): SGHRS, YFSETQ. CDR3 length: 15 amino acids. The CDR3 protein is CASSFESAGRETQYF. CDR3 bases: TGCGCCAGCAGCTTTGAATCGGCGGGACGGGAGACCCAGTACTTC.

This clonotype appeared once. The chain carries TRBV28 and TRBJ1-2; no clear D. V gave up 8 bases and J gave up 7 bases, with 14 bases separating them. The CDR3 spans 12 residues. The V gene's germline CDR1 is MDHEN and CDR2 SYDVKM. DNA of the CDR3: TGTGCCAGCCGCCTGGCGGGCTCTGGCTACACCTTC. Encoded protein: CASRLAGSGYTF.

The chain combines TRBV4-2 with TRBJ2-3, with 8 bases lining up with TRBD2. Germline V lookup: CDR1 LGHNA, CDR2 YNFKEQ. The CDR3 runs 17 residues. The V and J ends lost 1 base and 1 base, in that order; junction bases with no gene match: 7. CDR3 region: CASSQGDASGRTDTQYF. The CDR3 DNA sequence: TGTGCCAGCAGCCAAGGGGATGCTAGCGGGCGCACAGATACGCAGTATTTT.

The V call is TRBV14, the J call TRBJ1-6, with D hard to call. V was clipped by 1 base and J by 4 bases, with 8 bases between them. Germline V lookup: CDR1 SGHDN, CDR2 FVKESK. The CDR3 sequence is 15 residues long. CDR3 loop: CASSQGWAYNSPLHF. CDR3 sequence (DNA): TGTGCCAGCAGCCAAGGGTGGGCGTATAATTCACCCCTCCACTTT. Looking up the rest from reference TRBV14 and TRBJ1-6 gives the full variable domain: EAGVTQFPSHSVIEKGQTVTLRCDPISGHDNLYWYRRVMGKEIKFLLHFVKESKQDESGMPNNRFLAERTGGTYSTLKVQPAELEDSGVYFCASSQGWAYNSPLHFGNGTRLTVT.

CDR3 protein: CASSLTLTSGIGHEQFF. The CDR3 DNA follows: TGTGCCAGCAGCTTAACTCTGACTAGCGGGATAGGGCATGAGCAGTTCTTC. The chain couples TRBV7-3 to TRBJ2-1, with TRBD2 matching over 11 bases. The germline V gene has CDR1 SGHTA and CDR2 FQGTGA. V was pared by 0 bases and J by 8 bases, with 9 bases of the junction left unmatched. The CDR3 has 17 amino acids.

This clonotype was detected ten times or more. This chain links TRBV6-5 with TRBJ1-1; 11 bases fit TRBD1. From germline, CDR1 is MNHEY and CDR2 SVGAGI. The CDR3 totals 16 residues. Trimming removed 3 bases from V and 5 bases from J; junction bases left unmatched: 8. This CDR3 reads CASSYTGTGGLTEAFF. CDR3 DNA: TGTGCCAGCAGTTATACCGGGACAGGGGGTCTTACTGAAGCTTTCTTT.

This clonotype was counted a few times. The rearrangement uses TRBV27 and TRBJ1-5, with 7 bases lining up with TRBD1. Germline V gene data show CDR1 as MNHEY and CDR2 as SMNVEV (reference sequence). J lost 4 bases, V lost 6 bases, and 9 bases had no gene match. The CDR3 is 15 residues long. DNA of the CDR3: TGTGCCAGCAGAACCCTGACAGGGCAGAATCAGCCCCAGCATTTT. This sequence encodes CASRTLTGQNQPQHF.